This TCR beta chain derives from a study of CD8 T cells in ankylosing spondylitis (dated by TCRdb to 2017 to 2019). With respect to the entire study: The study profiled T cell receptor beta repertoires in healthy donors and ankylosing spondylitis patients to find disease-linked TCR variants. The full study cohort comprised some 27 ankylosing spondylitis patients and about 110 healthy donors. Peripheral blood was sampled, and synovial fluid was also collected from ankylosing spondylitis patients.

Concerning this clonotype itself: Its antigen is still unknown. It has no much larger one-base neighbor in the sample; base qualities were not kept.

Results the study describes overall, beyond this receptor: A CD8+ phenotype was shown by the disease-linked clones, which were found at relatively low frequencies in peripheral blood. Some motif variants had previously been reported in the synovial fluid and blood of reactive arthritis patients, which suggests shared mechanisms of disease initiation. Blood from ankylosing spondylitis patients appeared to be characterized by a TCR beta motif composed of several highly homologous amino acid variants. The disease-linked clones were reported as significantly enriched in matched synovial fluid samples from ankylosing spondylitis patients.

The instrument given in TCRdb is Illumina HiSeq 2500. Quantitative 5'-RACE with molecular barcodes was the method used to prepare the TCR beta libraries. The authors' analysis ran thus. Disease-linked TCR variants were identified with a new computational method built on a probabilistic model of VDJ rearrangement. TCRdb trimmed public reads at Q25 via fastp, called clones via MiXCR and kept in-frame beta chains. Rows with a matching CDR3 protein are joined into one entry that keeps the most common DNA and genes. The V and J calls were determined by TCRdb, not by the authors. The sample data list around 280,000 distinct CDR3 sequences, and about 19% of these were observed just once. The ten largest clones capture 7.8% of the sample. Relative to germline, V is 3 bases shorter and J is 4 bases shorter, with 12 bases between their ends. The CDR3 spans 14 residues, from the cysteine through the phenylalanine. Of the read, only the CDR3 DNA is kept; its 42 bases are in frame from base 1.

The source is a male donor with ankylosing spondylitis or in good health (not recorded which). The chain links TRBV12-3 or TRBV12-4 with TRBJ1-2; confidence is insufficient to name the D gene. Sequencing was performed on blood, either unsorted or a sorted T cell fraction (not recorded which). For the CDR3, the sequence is CASSFDMGLYGYTF. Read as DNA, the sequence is TGTGCCAGCAGTTTTGACATGGGCCTCTATGGCTACACCTTC.